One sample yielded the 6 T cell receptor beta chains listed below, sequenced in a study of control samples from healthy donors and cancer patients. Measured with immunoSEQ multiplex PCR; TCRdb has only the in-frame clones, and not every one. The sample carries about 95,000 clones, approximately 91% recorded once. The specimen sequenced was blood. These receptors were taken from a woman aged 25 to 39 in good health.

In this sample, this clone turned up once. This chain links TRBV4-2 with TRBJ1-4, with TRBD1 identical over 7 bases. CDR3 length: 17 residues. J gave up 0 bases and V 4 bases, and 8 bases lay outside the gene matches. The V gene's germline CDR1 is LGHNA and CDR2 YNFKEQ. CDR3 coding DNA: TGTGCCAGCAGCCTGGGACAGCTTCATGCAACTAATGAAAAACTGTTTTTT. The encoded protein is CASSLGQLHATNEKLFF.

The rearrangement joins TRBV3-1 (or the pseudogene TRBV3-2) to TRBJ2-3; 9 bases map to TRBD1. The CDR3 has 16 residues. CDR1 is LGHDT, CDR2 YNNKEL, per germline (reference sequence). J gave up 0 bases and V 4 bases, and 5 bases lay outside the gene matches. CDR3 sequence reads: CASSRGTGTSTDTQYF. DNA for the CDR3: TGTGCCAGCAGCCGGGGGACAGGGACTAGCACAGATACGCAGTATTTT.

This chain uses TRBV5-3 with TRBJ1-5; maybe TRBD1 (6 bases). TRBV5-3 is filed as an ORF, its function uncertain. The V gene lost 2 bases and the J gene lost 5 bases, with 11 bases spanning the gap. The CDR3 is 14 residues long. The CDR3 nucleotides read TGTGCCAGAAGCTTTACAGGGACGGATCAGCCCCAGCATTTT. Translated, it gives CARSFTGTDQPQHF.

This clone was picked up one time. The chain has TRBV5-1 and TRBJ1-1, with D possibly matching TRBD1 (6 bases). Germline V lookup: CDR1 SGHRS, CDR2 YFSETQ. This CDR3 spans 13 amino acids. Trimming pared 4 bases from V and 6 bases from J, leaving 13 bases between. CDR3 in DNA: TGCGCCAGCAGCAAAGGGGGGTCCGCTGAAGCTTTCTTT. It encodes CASSKGGSAEAFF.

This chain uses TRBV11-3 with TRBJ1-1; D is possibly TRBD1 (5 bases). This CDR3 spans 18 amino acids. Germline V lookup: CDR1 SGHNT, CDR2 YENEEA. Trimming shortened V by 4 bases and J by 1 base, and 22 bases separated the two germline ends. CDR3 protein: CASSSGGAVGRKNTEAFF. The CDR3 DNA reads TGTGCCAGCAGCTCCGGCGGGGCGGTGGGGAGAAAGAACACTGAAGCTTTCTTT. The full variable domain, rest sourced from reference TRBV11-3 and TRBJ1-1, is EAGVVQSPRYKIIEKKQPVAFWCNPISGHNTLYWYLQNLGQGPELLIRYENEEAVDDSQLPKDRFSAERLKGVDSTLKIQPAELGDSAVYLCASSSGGAVGRKNTEAFFGQGTRLTVV.

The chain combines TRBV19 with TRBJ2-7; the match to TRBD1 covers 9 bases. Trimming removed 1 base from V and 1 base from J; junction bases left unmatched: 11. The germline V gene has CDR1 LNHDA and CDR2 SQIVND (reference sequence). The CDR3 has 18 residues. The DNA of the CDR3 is TGTGCCAGTAGTATAGGGGGGTCCGGGACAGGGAAATCCTACGAGCAGTACTTC. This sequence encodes CASSIGGSGTGKSYEQYF.